This entry features one T cell receptor beta chain sequence. Antigen: not known. Patients had HPV-negative, locally advanced oral cavity squamous cell carcinoma. CDR3 length: 11 residues. V lost 6 bases and J 4 bases, leaving 3 bases between the germline ends. CDR1 and CDR2 (germline): LNHDA, SQIVND (reference sequence). The data originate from a study of neoadjuvant anti-PD-1 for oral cavity cancer. Study-level background: Patients without progression received a fourth nivolumab dose around day 43, then surgical resection on days 50-56. Notes on the study in general: TCR analyses covered only a few patients per response group.

Blood libraries mostly used approximately 0.5 ug genomic DNA, six replicates each. Measured with immunoSEQ multiplex PCR; TCRdb has only the in-frame clones, and not every one. The repertoire holds 15,000 to 20,000 clones, with roughly three fifths as singletons. This TCR was sampled from a person between 35 and 79 years old with oral cavity squamous cell carcinoma. This material consisted of PBMCs, taken before nivolumab (anti-PD-1) treatment. The chain couples TRBV19 to TRBJ1-4; unclear D gene. CDR3 DNA: TGTGCCAGTAGCCGTAATGAAAAACTGTTTTTT. Protein sequence: CASSRNEKLFF.